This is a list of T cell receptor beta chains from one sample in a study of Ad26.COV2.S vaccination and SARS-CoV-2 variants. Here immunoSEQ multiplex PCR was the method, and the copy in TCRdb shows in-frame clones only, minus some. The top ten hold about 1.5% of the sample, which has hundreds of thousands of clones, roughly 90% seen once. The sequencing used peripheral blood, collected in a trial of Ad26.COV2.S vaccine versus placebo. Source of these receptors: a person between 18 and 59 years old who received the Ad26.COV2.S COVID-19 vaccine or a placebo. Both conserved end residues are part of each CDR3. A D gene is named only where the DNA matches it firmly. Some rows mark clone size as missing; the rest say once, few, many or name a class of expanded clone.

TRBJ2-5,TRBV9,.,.,TGTGCCAGCAGCGACCAAGAGACCCAGTACTTC,CASSDQETQYF
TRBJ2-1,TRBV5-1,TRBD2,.,TGCGCCAGCAGCCCAGGAGGCGGGAGTAACAATGAGCAGTTCTTC,CASSPGGGSNNEQFF
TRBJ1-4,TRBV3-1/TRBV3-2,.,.,TGTGCCAGCAGCCTCCTTGCTAATGAAAAACTGTTTTTT,CASSLLANEKLFF
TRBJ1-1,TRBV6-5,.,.,TGTGCCAGCAGTATCACCGGGGACACTGAAGCTTTCTTT,CASSITGDTEAFF
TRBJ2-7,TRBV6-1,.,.,TGTGCCAGCAGTGAAGAGGGGACGGTCTCCTACGAGCAGTACTTC,CASSEEGTVSYEQYF
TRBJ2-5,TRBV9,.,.,TGTGCCAGCACATCGACGGGGGCAGAGACCCAGTACTTC,CASTSTGAETQYF
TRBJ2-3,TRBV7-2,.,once,TGTGCCAGCAGCTTTGGACGGTTCACAGATACGCAGTATTTT,CASSFGRFTDTQYF
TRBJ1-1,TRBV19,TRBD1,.,TGTGCCAGTCGCCAGGACAGGTGGAGCACTGAAGCTTTCTTT,CASRQDRWSTEAFF
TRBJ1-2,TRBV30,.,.,TGTGCCTGGAGTGCGGAGCTTGGCTACACCTTC,CAWSAELGYTF
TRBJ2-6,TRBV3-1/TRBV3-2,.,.,TGTGCCAGCAGCCGGGATCATACAGGGCTTGGGGCCAACGTCCTGACTTTC,CASSRDHTGLGANVLTF
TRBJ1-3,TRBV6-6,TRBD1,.,TGTGCCAGCACTGCTAAACAGGGGGCAGTTGGAAACACCATATATTTT,CASTAKQGAVGNTIYF
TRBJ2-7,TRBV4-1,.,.,TGCGCCAGCAGCCAGAACCGCGGGGGACAGCCCTACGAGCAGTACTTC,CASSQNRGGQPYEQYF
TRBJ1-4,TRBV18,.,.,TGTGCCAGCTCACCACGGGACGATGAAAAACTGTTTTTT,CASSPRDDEKLFF
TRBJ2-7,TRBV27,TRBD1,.,TGTGCCAGCAGTCCCCGGGACAGGGGCCCCTACGAGCAGTACTTC,CASSPRDRGPYEQYF
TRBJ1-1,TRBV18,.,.,TGTGCCAGCTCACCAATGGGCCGCGACGCTTTCTTT,CASSPMGRDAFF
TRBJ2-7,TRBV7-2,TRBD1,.,TGTGCCAGCAGCTTAGGGGGACAGGGGATAAACGAGCAGTACTTC,CASSLGGQGINEQYF
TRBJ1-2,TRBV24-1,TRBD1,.,TGTGCCACCAGTGAGCCGGGACAGGGGTTTAATGGCTACACCTTC,CATSEPGQGFNGYTF
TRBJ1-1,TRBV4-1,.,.,TGCGCCAGCAGCCAAGAAGGATTTGAAGCTTTCTTT,CASSQEGFEAFF
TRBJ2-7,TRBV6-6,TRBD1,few,TGTGCCAGCAGCAGGACAGGCTACGAGCAGTACTTC,CASSRTGYEQYF
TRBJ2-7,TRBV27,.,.,TGTGCCAGCAGTTTTGGTCCGAGCTACGAGCAGTACTTC,CASSFGPSYEQYF
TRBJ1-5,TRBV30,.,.,TGTGCCTGGAACCCCCAGAGCAATCAGCCCCAGCATTTT,CAWNPQSNQPQHF
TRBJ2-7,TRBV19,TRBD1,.,TGTGCCAGTAGTAAGGAGAGACAGGGGTTCGAGCAGTACTTC,CASSKERQGFEQYF
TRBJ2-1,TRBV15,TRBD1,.,TGTGCCACCAGCGGGGACAGGGGGCCATACAATGAGCAGTTCTTC,CATSGDRGPYNEQFF
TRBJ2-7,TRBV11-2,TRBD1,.,TGTGCCAGCAGCCTGGACAGGAGCTCCTACGAGCAGTACTTC,CASSLDRSSYEQYF
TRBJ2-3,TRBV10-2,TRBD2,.,TGCGCCAGCAGTGGTTTGGGGACTAGCGGGAGTCCAGATACGCAGTATTTT,CASSGLGTSGSPDTQYF
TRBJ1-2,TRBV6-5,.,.,TGTGCCAGCACCGACGGCCTTGGGGGCTACACCTTC,CASTDGLGGYTF
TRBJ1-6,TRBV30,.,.,TGTGCCTGGAGTGTAGGAGGGGACCATTCACCCCTCCACTTT,CAWSVGGDHSPLHF
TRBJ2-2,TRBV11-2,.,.,TGTGCCAGCAGCCTGAGAATTTTCAACACCGGGGAGCTGTTTTTT,CASSLRIFNTGELFF
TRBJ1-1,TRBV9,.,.,TGTGCCAGCAGCGTAGGTCCGCTCGGGAGGGCTTTCTTT,CASSVGPLGRAFF
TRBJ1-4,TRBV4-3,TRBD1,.,TGCGCCAGCAGTTCGGACAGGGAAAAACTGTTTTTT,CASSSDREKLFF
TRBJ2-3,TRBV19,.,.,TGTGCCAGTAGTATAACCCAGCCGTCCACAGATACGCAGTATTTT,CASSITQPSTDTQYF
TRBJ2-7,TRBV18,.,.,TGTGCCAGCTCACCACCAGGAGACACCGAGCAGTACTTC,CASSPPGDTEQYF
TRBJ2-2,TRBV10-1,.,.,TGCGCCAGCAGTGGGGACAAGTCGAACACCGGGGAGCTGTTTTTT,CASSGDKSNTGELFF
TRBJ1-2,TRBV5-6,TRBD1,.,TGTGCCAGCAGCCAACTCGACAGGGAGAACTATGGCTACACCTTC,CASSQLDRENYGYTF
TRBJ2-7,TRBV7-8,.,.,TGTGCCAGCAGCTTACTCCAGGGGACCTACGAGCAGTACTTC,CASSLLQGTYEQYF
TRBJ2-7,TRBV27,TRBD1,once,TGTGCCAGCAGTTTACGAAGACAGGGGGCCGAGCAGTACTTC,CASSLRRQGAEQYF
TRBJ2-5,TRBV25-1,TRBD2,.,TGTGCCAGCACTAGCGGGAACCAAGAGACCCAGTACTTC,CASTSGNQETQYF
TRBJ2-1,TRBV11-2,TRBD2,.,TGTGCCAGCAGCTTAGGGACTAGCGTCTACAATGAGCAGTTCTTC,CASSLGTSVYNEQFF
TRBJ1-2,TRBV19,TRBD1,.,TGTGCCAGCACCGGGCGGACAGGGGGGGGCTATGGCTACACCTTC,CASTGRTGGGYGYTF
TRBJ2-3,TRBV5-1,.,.,TGCGCCAGCAGCTCGACTCTGGATACGCAGTATTTT,CASSSTLDTQYF
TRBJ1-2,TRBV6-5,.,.,TGTGCCAGCAGCAGGACAGAAATCTATGGCTACACCTTC,CASSRTEIYGYTF
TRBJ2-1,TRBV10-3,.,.,TGTGCCATCAGTGACGGGTCCACCAATGAGCAGTTCTTC,CAISDGSTNEQFF
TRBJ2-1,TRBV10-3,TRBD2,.,TGTGCCGCTACTAGCGGGAGCGGGAATGAGCAGTTCTTC,CAATSGSGNEQFF
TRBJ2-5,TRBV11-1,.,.,TGTGCCAGCAGCCGGAGGCGGGCTAACCAAGAGACCCAGTACTTC,CASSRRRANQETQYF
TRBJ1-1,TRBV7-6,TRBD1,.,TGTGCCAGCAGCTTGGGACAGGGGAACACTGAAGCTTTCTTT,CASSLGQGNTEAFF